This T cell receptor (beta chain) was sequenced in a study of patients and donors after allogeneic stem cell transplantation (dated by TCRdb to 2019 to 2021). Looking up the germline V gene yields CDR1 MNHEY and CDR2 SVGEGT. Its CDR3 holds 15 amino acids, cysteine through phenylalanine. Just the 45-base CDR3 DNA is kept, in frame starting at base 1. Unmatched junction bases come to 7, with V trimmed by 4 bases and J by 2 bases. Receptor libraries were prepared by RT-PCR. Data came from a NextSeq 550. The public reads were reprocessed in TCRdb via fastp at Q25 and MiXCR, keeping in-frame beta chains. Here each entry gathers all rows of one CDR3 protein and keeps the most common genes and DNA. The sample includes tens of thousands of distinct CDR3 sequences, with around 48% observed a single time. The ten top clones hold 60% to 75% of the sample. As to this clonotype: This receptor's antigen is unknown. No base qualities exist here, and no much larger clone lies one base off it.

This clonotype was sampled from a human donor who was either an allogeneic HSCT recipient or a stem cell or donor lymphocyte infusion donor (not recorded which). It is not recorded whose cells these are; they may come from a transplant donor. What was sequenced was blood, either unsorted or a sorted T cell fraction (not recorded which). This chain joins TRBV6-2 or TRBV6-3 to TRBJ1-1, with 7 junctional bases fitting TRBD1. For the CDR3, the sequence is CASSSGTAINTEAFF. The nucleotide sequence reads TGTGCCAGCAGTTCCGGGACAGCAATAAACACTGAAGCTTTCTTT.